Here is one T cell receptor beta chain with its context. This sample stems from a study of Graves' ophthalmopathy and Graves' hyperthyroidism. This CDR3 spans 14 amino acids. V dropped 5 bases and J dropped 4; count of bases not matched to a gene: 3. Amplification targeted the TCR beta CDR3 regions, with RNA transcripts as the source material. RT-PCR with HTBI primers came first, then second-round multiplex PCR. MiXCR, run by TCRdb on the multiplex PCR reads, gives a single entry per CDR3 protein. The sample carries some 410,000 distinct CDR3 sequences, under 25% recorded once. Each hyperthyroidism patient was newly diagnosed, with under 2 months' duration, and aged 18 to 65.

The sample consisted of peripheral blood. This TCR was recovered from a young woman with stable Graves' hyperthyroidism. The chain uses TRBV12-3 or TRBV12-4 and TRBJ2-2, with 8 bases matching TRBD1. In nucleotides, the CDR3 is TGTGCCAGCAGTCACACAGGGGGCACCGGGGAGCTGTTTTTT. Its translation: CASSHTGGTGELFF.